Shown below are 6 T cell receptor beta chains from a single sample sequenced in a study of Ad26.COV2.S vaccination and SARS-CoV-2 variants. Profiling relied on immunoSEQ multiplex PCR, and the TCRdb table lists in-frame clones only, not all of them. The table shows about 280,000 clones, with around 87% occurring only once. Stated treatment: over 15 received Ad26.COV2.S at low or high dose, single or two shots; 5 received placebo; per-sample allocation not given. Sampling was done on day 63 after the first vaccine or placebo injection. The sequencing here drew on peripheral blood, taken in a trial of Ad26.COV2.S vaccine versus placebo. Source of these receptors: a person aged 18-65 years who received the Ad26.COV2.S COVID-19 vaccine or a placebo.

The chain couples TRBV5-8 to TRBJ2-7; TRBD2 aligns across 12 bases. CDR1 and CDR2 from the germline V gene are SGHTS and YDEGEE. The V and J ends lost 4 bases and 7 bases, in that order; junction bases with no gene match: 12. The CDR3 has 16 residues. Here the CDR3 reads CASSRTPSGRAREQYF. The CDR3 DNA is TGTGCCAGCAGCAGGACCCCTAGCGGGAGGGCCAGGGAGCAGTACTTC.

J is TRBJ1-3 and V is TRBV19; 8 positions agree with TRBD1. After removal of 5 bases from V and 2 bases from J, the junction contained 5 bases not matched to a gene. Germline values: CDR1 LNHDA, CDR2 SQIVND (reference sequence). The CDR3 contains 15 residues. The CDR3 DNA reads as TGTGCCAGTAGTCCCGGGACAGGCGCTGGAAACACCATATATTTT. It encodes CASSPGTGAGNTIYF.

This clone occurred a few times. J is TRBJ2-5 and V is TRBV6-6, with 12 nucleotides matching TRBD2. The CDR3 contains 15 residues. The V gene's germline CDR1 is MNHNY and CDR2 SVGAGI (reference sequence). Germline trimming cut 6 bases from V and 3 bases from J; bases unmatched to any gene: 5. CDR3 residues: CASSPGLAGKETQYF. CDR3 DNA sequence: TGTGCCAGCAGCCCCGGACTAGCGGGAAAAGAGACCCAGTACTTC.

This chain links TRBV28 with TRBJ1-5, with D maybe TRBD1 (5 bases). Germline loops: CDR1 MDHEN, CDR2 SYDVKM. The CDR3 is made up of 15 amino acids. Trimming removed 7 bases from V and 7 bases from J, with 20 bases in between. CDR3 sequence reads: CASTPPRQGEQPQHF. The CDR3 nucleotides read TGTGCCAGCACCCCGCCGAGGCAGGGAGAACAGCCCCAGCATTTT.

This clone has at least ten counts. This sample includes further DNA sequences coding for the same CDR3. The V and J genes are TRBV6-2 or TRBV6-3 and TRBJ1-1; D might be TRBD1 (5 bases). Germline V lookup: CDR1 MNHEY, CDR2 SVGEGT. There are 11 residues in the CDR3. Deletions cut 6 bases from V and 6 bases from J, with 8 bases between. The DNA for the CDR3 is TGTGCCAGCAGCCAGGGAGCTGAAGCTTTCTTT. This encodes CASSQGAEAFF.

This rearrangement joins TRBV6-1 to TRBJ1-5; D may be TRBD1 (6 bases). The CDR3 totals 16 residues. Germline-derived CDR1 and CDR2 are MNHNS and SASEGT. Trimming pared 0 bases from V and 5 bases from J, leaving 14 bases between. This chain's CDR3 is CASSEAKGVTDQPQHF. In DNA form, the CDR3 reads TGTGCCAGCAGTGAAGCTAAGGGGGTTACGGATCAGCCCCAGCATTTT.